This T cell receptor beta chain was obtained from a study of blood T cell repertoires in COVID-19 (dated by TCRdb to the early 2020s). Looking at the study overall: Samples from collaborators originated in the United States, Italy and Spain and spanned both the acute and convalescent phases of COVID-19. The prospective study material was composed of cDNA or gDNA derived from T cells, B-cell-depleted T cells, or PBMCs. Deeply sampled blood TCRbeta repertoires from subjects exposed to, actively infected with, or recovered from COVID-19 were included in the dataset. A freely available public database, intended as a resource for researchers studying the immune response to SARS-CoV-2, is where the repertoires were released. The samples were drawn from two sources: the first 160 participants of the ongoing ImmuneRACE study, and 1,000 to 1,500 subjects contributed by 6 global collaborators. A de-identified subject ID, COVID-19 status, age in years and sex were almost always included in the sample metadata. Where available, HLA class I and class II types were obtained from metadata supplied by the sample provider rather than from assay-based typing. The paper as a whole reports these results and caveats: Clinical and demographic metadata were provided uncurated, with the amount varying by source and participant.

As to this clone: This clone's antigen is unknown. Per-nucleotide qualities are absent, and no much larger clonotype sits a single base away.

TCRbeta CDR3 regions were amplified from genomic DNA by means of the immunoSEQ Assay, a bias-controlled multiplex PCR. From the authors' description of their analysis: The number of nucleated cells in each sample was estimated by amplification of reference gene primers within the assay. To quantify the absolute abundance of each unique TCRbeta CDR3 rearrangement, sequence reads were collapsed and filtered. For each sample, productive Simpson clonality was calculated as the square root of Simpson's diversity index over productive rearrangements. TCRdb carries this immuneACCESS record with in-frame sequences only. Its versions omit some clonotypes, under half of them owing to an unresolved V gene in the studies checked, with the rest unexplained. From that table come the V and J calls and clone size; the DNA was used to work out D and trimming. The sample table contains roughly 380,000 clones; only one count was recorded for approximately 90% of them. The top ten clones comprise roughly 1.4% of the sample.

One collaborating source in Seattle enrolled patients during active infection and followed them longitudinally through the course of disease. Collaborating institutions collected whole blood in K2EDTA tubes following their own protocols. For TCRbeta analysis, collaborators shipped samples as frozen whole blood, isolated PBMCs, or DNA extracted from either of those sample types. What was sequenced was peripheral blood. The origin of this receptor is a woman aged 35 to 49 with COVID-19, enrolled during active disease.

In nucleotides, the sequence is TGTGCCAGCAGCCGGACCGGGACAGGGGGTGAAAAACTGTTTTTT. It translates to CASSRTGTGGEKLFF. Recombination joined TRBV3-1 (or the pseudogene TRBV3-2) with TRBJ1-4; TRBD1 aligns with 11 central bases. The CDR3 covers 15 residues, taking in both the cysteine and the phenylalanine. The only DNA kept is the CDR3, 45 bases in frame from the first base. Germline trimming: 4 bases from V, 7 bases from J; junction bases outside gene matches: 5. CDR1 and CDR2 were assigned from the germline V gene (reference sequence) as LGHDT and YNNKEL.